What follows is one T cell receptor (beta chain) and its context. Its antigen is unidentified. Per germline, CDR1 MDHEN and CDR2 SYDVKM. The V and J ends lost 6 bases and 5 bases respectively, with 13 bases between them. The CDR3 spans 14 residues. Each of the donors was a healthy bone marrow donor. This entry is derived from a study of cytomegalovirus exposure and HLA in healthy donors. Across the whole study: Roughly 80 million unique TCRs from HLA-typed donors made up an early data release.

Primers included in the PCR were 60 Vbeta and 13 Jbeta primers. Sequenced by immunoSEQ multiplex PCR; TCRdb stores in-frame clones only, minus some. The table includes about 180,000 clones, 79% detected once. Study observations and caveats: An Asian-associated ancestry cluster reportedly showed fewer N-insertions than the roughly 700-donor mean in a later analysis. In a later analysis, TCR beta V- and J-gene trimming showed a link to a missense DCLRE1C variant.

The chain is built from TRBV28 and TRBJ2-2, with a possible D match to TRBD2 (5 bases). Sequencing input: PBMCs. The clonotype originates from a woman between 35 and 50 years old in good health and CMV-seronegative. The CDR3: CASRGRRQTGELFF. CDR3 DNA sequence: TGTGCCAGCAGAGGGAGACGTCAGACCGGGGAGCTGTTTTTT.